This entry lists 28 T cell receptor beta chains sequenced from one sample in a study of graft-versus-host responses after intestinal transplantation. Sequenced by immunoSEQ multiplex PCR; TCRdb stores in-frame clones only, minus some. The table includes about 46,000 clones, approximately 95% detected once. The material sequenced was PBMCs, taken 786 days after a first intestinal transplant, on the day of a second. These receptors came from a human patient who received an intestinal transplant, so some T cells may come from the graft donor.

This chain uses TRBV12-5 with TRBJ2-1; 7 bases are a match to TRBD1. This CDR3 region has 22 residues. Germline CDR1 is LGHNT and CDR2 is FRNRAP. The J segment lost 6 bases and the V segment lost 2 bases, leaving 28 bases of the junction unmatched. CDR3 amino acids: CASGLSYIGTAQKSDLGNEQFF. The CDR3 nucleotides are TGTGCTAGTGGTTTGTCATACATCGGGACAGCCCAAAAGTCAGACCTAGGCAATGAGCAGTTCTTC.

The rearrangement uses TRBV5-4 and TRBJ1-1, with D uncertain. CDR3 length equals 14 residues. Germline CDR1 SGHNT, CDR2 YYREEE (reference sequence). V lost 4 bases and J lost 0, with 10 bases in between. CDR3 sequence (DNA): TGTGCCAGCAGCCTTCATACGGTGAACACTGAAGCTTTCTTT. It encodes CASSLHTVNTEAFF.

The chain couples TRBV5-1 to TRBJ2-5, with 14 bases fitting TRBD2. J was trimmed by 5 bases and V by 5 bases; bases with no gene match: 8. Looked up from germline, CDR1 is SGHRS and CDR2 is YFSETQ. The CDR3 has 16 amino acids. The CDR3 nucleotides are TGCGCCAGCAGGGCGGGACTAGCGGGAGTGAGGGAGACCCAGTACTTC. Its protein product is CASRAGLAGVRETQYF. The whole variable domain, filled in from reference TRBV5-1 and TRBJ2-5, reads KAGVTQTPRYLIKTRGQQVTLSCSPISGHRSVSWYQQTPGQGLQFLFEYFSETQRNKGNFPGRFSGRQFSNSRSEMNVSTLELGDSALYLCASRAGLAGVRETQYFGPGTRLLVL.

In DNA, the CDR3 is TGTGCCAGCAGCCTCGCGGGCGCGGGGGAAAAACTGTTTTTT. It specifies CASSLAGAGEKLFF. This chain joins TRBV25-1 and TRBJ1-4; D is unresolved. CDR3 length: 14 residues. With 6 bases removed from V and 8 bases from J, the gap between germline ends came to 16 bases. Germline CDR1 reads MGHDK; CDR2 reads SYGVNS.

The V call is TRBV27, the J call TRBJ2-7; D possibly corresponds to TRBD1 (7 bases). CDR3 length: 14 residues. V lost 5 bases and J 2 bases, leaving 13 bases between the germline ends. Germline CDR1 is MNHEY and CDR2 is SMNVEV (reference sequence). The CDR3 is CASSPGGLPYEQYF. CDR3 sequence (DNA): TGTGCCAGCAGTCCAGGGGGGTTACCCTACGAGCAGTACTTC.

The chain is built from TRBV5-6 and TRBJ2-3, with D unresolved. CDR1 is SGHDT, CDR2 YYEEEE, per germline. V was pared by 2 bases and J by 3 bases, with 10 bases between. CDR3 length: 14 residues. The CDR3 nucleotides read TGTGCCAGCAGCTTCGGCAGATCAACAGATACGCAGTATTTT. Its translation: CASSFGRSTDTQYF.

The chain is built from TRBV5-4 and TRBJ2-1; D uncertain. V lost 4 bases to trimming and J lost 4 bases, with 12 bases between them. The CDR3 extends over 14 amino acids. Germline CDR1 is SGHNT and CDR2 is YYREEE (reference sequence). The CDR3 region is CASSVWSLYNEQFF. The CDR3 DNA reads as TGTGCCAGCAGCGTCTGGTCGCTGTACAATGAGCAGTTCTTC.

The V and J genes are TRBV9 and TRBJ2-1, with 11 bases identical to TRBD1. V was clipped by 0 bases and J by 6 bases; unmatched bases: 2. The CDR3 extends over 15 amino acids. From germline, CDR1 is SGDLS and CDR2 YYNGEE. Here the CDR3 DNA reads TGTGCCAGCAGCGTAGGGACAGGGGGCTTCAATGAGCAGTTCTTC. Translation: CASSVGTGGFNEQFF.

The V call is TRBV7-9, the J call TRBJ1-4; 8 bases are a match to TRBD1. In germline, CDR1 is SEHNR, CDR2 FQNEAQ (reference sequence). The CDR3 covers 14 residues. V was pared by 3 bases and J by 5 bases, with 2 bases of the junction left unmatched. CDR3 amino acids: CASSFTGGNEKLFF. In nucleotides, the CDR3 is TGTGCCAGCAGCTTCACAGGGGGGAATGAAAAACTGTTTTTT. The full variable domain, completed using reference TRBV7-9 and TRBJ1-4, is DTGVSQNPRHKITKRGQNVTFRCDPISEHNRLYWYRQTLGQGPEFLTYFQNEAQLEKSRLLSDRFSAERPKGSFSTLEIQRTEQGDSAMYLCASSFTGGNEKLFFGSGTQLSVL.

This rearrangement joins TRBV30 to TRBJ1-6, with 7 bases aligning to TRBD1. The CDR3 length is 13 residues. Germline V gene data show CDR1 as GTSNPN and CDR2 as SVGIG (reference sequence). Trimming at V came to 3 bases and at J to 9 bases, leaving 5 bases not matched to a gene. The CDR3 protein is CAWRDTGASPLHF. CDR3 DNA sequence: TGTGCCTGGAGGGATACAGGGGCTTCACCCCTCCACTTT.

This clone is a singleton in its sample. The chain recombines TRBV5-1 with TRBJ2-1; D might be TRBD2 (6 bases). The CDR3 runs 15 residues. Germline values: CDR1 SGHRS, CDR2 YFSETQ. V lost 4 bases and J 8 bases, leaving 19 bases between the germline ends. The CDR3 loop is CASSLGGLPKDEQFF. The CDR3 DNA reads TGCGCCAGCAGCCTCGGGGGATTGCCCAAGGATGAGCAGTTCTTC.

The V and J genes are TRBV5-1 and TRBJ1-1; D not certain. The CDR3 is made up of 13 amino acids. In germline, CDR1 is SGHRS, CDR2 YFSETQ. The ends were cut back, 8 bases at V and 4 bases at J, with 15 bases in the middle. The CDR3: CARVPSRATEAFF. The CDR3 bases are TGCGCCAGGGTCCCCTCCCGGGCCACTGAAGCTTTCTTT.

This clone has a handful of counts. The chain has TRBV5-8 and TRBJ2-7, with a tentative D call TRBD2 (6 bases). Germline V lookup: CDR1 SGHTS, CDR2 YDEGEE. The CDR3 totals 15 residues. V was clipped by 4 bases and J by 4 bases, with 18 bases between them. The chain's CDR3 is CASSRLSGSRYEQYF. CDR3 nucleotides: TGTGCCAGCAGCAGACTTTCCGGGAGTAGGTACGAGCAGTACTTC.

V and J are TRBV7-8 and TRBJ1-1; TRBD1 matches at 8 bases. CDR1 is SGHVS, CDR2 FQNEAQ, per germline. The CDR3 consists of 15 residues. V gave up 5 bases and J gave up 1 base; unmatched junction bases: 6. The CDR3 reads CASSRNRGANTEAFF. For the CDR3, the DNA is TGTGCCAGCAGCCGGAACAGGGGGGCGAACACTGAAGCTTTCTTT.

The CDR3 region is CASSQEGQYNEQFF. CDR3 sequence (DNA): TGCGCCAGCAGCCAAGAGGGGCAGTACAATGAGCAGTTCTTC. This rearrangement joins TRBV4-1 to TRBJ2-1, with a tentative D call TRBD1 (5 bases). Trimming stripped 0 bases from V and 4 bases from J, with 7 bases between. Looked up from germline, CDR1 is MGHRA and CDR2 is YSYEKL. This CDR3 is built from 14 residues.

V is TRBV5-4 and J is TRBJ2-7, with unresolved D. The CDR3 is 14 amino acids. V lost 0 bases and J lost 2, with 9 bases in between. Germline loops: CDR1 SGHNT, CDR2 YYREEE (reference sequence). This CDR3 reads CASSLAGGAYEQYF. The CDR3 DNA sequence: TGTGCCAGCAGCTTGGCCGGCGGAGCCTACGAGCAGTACTTC. Full variable domain (remainder filled in from reference TRBV5-4 and TRBJ2-7): ETGVTQSPTHLIKTRGQQVTLRCSSQSGHNTVSWYQQALGQGPQFIFQYYREEENGRGNFPPRFSGLQFPNYSSELNVNALELDDSALYLCASSLAGGAYEQYFGPGTRLTVT.

This clone was seen a few times. This chain links TRBV7-9 with TRBJ1-4, with TRBD1 matching 7 bases. The CDR3 extends over 11 amino acids. Per germline, CDR1 SEHNR and CDR2 FQNEAQ (reference sequence). V shed 5 bases, J shed 12 bases, and the junction held 3 bases outside the gene matches. The CDR3 sequence is CASSTGQELFF. CDR3 nucleotides: TGTGCCAGCAGCACAGGACAGGAACTGTTTTTT.

The chain uses TRBV7-9 and TRBJ1-5, with 7 nucleotides matching TRBD1. The germline V gene has CDR1 SEHNR and CDR2 FQNEAQ (reference sequence). V lost 4 bases and J lost 0; bases outside the gene matches: 3. This CDR3 region has 15 residues. In DNA, the CDR3 is TGTGCCAGCAGCTCGGGACAGATTAGCAATCAGCCCCAGCATTTT. As protein: CASSSGQISNQPQHF.

The chain joins TRBV19 to TRBJ2-2; perhaps TRBD2 as D (5 bases). Deletions cut 5 bases from V and 5 bases from J, with 12 bases between. The CDR3 totals 14 residues. Per germline, CDR1 LNHDA and CDR2 SQIVND (reference sequence). In DNA, the CDR3 is TGTGCCAGTAGTCTGGGAGAAGCAACCGGGGAGCTGTTTTTT. Translating it yields CASSLGEATGELFF.

The chain is built from TRBV6-1 and TRBJ2-1; D is uncertain. V was clipped by 6 bases and J by 4 bases, with 4 bases between them. The CDR3 sequence is 11 residues long. Germline CDR1 reads MNHNS; CDR2 reads SASEGT. The CDR3 nucleotides are TGTGCCAGCAGACAATACAATGAGCAGTTCTTC. Its protein is CASRQYNEQFF.

The rearrangement joins TRBV6-1 to TRBJ2-5; D unclear. The V end was cut by 2 bases, the J end by 5 bases, with 18 bases between. Germline V CDR1 and CDR2: MNHNS, SASEGT. CDR3 length: 16 amino acids. The CDR3 DNA reads as TGTGCCAGCAGTGAATCGTTAAAGGCAGGTGGGGAGACCCAGTACTTC. Its translation: CASSESLKAGGETQYF.

CDR3 protein: CASSLSGLTGELFF. CDR3 sequence (DNA): TGTGCCAGCAGCTTGTCAGGGCTTACCGGGGAGCTGTTTTTT. V and J are TRBV7-3 and TRBJ2-2, with D perhaps TRBD1 (5 bases). V lost 3 bases to trimming and J lost 5 bases, with 10 bases between them. This CDR3 spans 14 amino acids. Germline CDR1 reads SGHTA; CDR2 reads FQGTGA. Supplemented by reference TRBV7-3 and TRBJ2-2, the full variable domain reads GAGVSQTPSNKVTEKGKYVELRCDPISGHTALYWYRQSLGQGPEFLIYFQGTGAADDSGLPNDRFFAVRPEGSVSTLKIQRTERGDSAVYLCASSLSGLTGELFFGEGSRLTVL.

This clone occurred a few times. The rearrangement uses TRBV6-5 and TRBJ2-6, with D perhaps TRBD1 (6 bases). The germline V gene encodes CDR1 MNHEY and CDR2 SVGAGI. The V and J ends lost 0 bases and 0 bases respectively, with 6 bases between them. This CDR3 has 16 amino acids. The CDR3 is CASSYSTGSGANVLTF. The DNA for the CDR3 is TGTGCCAGCAGTTACTCGACAGGCTCTGGGGCCAACGTCCTGACTTTC.

This sequence joins TRBV7-9 and TRBJ1-6; D is perhaps TRBD1 (6 bases). Germline V gene sequence: CDR1 SEHNR, CDR2 FQNEAQ (reference sequence). V was cut by 11 bases and J by 10 bases, with 18 bases left in between. This CDR3 region has 13 residues. This CDR3 reads CAGSDRVASPLHF. The CDR3, as DNA: TGTGCCGGATCGGACAGAGTTGCATCACCCCTCCACTTT.

The genes are TRBV6-6 and TRBJ1-4, with TRBD1 as a possible D gene (6 bases). With 5 bases removed from V and 4 bases from J, the gap between germline ends came to 11 bases. Germline-derived CDR1 and CDR2 are MNHNY and SVGAGI (reference sequence). The CDR3 runs to 14 residues. CDR3 in amino acids: CASSRQVNNEKLFF. The CDR3 region has the DNA TGTGCCAGCAGTCGACAGGTGAATAATGAAAAACTGTTTTTT.

The J gene is TRBJ1-1, the V gene TRBV19; 7 bases agree with TRBD1. The V and J ends lost 5 bases and 1 base, in that order; junction bases with no gene match: 4. The germline V gene encodes CDR1 LNHDA and CDR2 SQIVND (reference sequence). CDR3 length equals 14 residues. The CDR3 here is CASSPWTGNTEAFF. The CDR3 coding sequence is TGTGCCAGTAGTCCTTGGACAGGGAACACTGAAGCTTTCTTT. Combining the CDR3 with reference TRBV19 and TRBJ1-1 gives the whole variable domain DGGITQSPKYLFRKEGQNVTLSCEQNLNHDAMYWYRQDPGQGLRLIYYSQIVNDFQKGDIAEGYSVSREKKESFPLTVTSAQKNPTAFYLCASSPWTGNTEAFFGQGTRLTVV.

The rearrangement joins TRBV4-1 to TRBJ2-1, with TRBD2 matching over 9 bases. Germline V gene sequence: CDR1 MGHRA, CDR2 YSYEKL. Trimming took 3 bases from V and 3 from J; bases not matched to a gene: 9. The CDR3 length is 17 residues. The CDR3: CASSQVLAGAHYNEQFF. The CDR3 DNA is TGCGCCAGCAGCCAGGTATTAGCGGGAGCCCACTACAATGAGCAGTTCTTC.

V and J are TRBV9 and TRBJ2-1; D may correspond to TRBD1 or TRBD2 (5 bases each). The CDR3 is made up of 16 amino acids. Trimming stripped 7 bases from V and 3 bases from J, with 20 bases between. Germline V lookup: CDR1 SGDLS, CDR2 YYNGEE. The CDR3 sequence: CASARGDRLHYNEQFF. As DNA, the CDR3 is TGTGCCAGCGCGAGGGGTGATCGGCTACACTACAATGAGCAGTTCTTC.